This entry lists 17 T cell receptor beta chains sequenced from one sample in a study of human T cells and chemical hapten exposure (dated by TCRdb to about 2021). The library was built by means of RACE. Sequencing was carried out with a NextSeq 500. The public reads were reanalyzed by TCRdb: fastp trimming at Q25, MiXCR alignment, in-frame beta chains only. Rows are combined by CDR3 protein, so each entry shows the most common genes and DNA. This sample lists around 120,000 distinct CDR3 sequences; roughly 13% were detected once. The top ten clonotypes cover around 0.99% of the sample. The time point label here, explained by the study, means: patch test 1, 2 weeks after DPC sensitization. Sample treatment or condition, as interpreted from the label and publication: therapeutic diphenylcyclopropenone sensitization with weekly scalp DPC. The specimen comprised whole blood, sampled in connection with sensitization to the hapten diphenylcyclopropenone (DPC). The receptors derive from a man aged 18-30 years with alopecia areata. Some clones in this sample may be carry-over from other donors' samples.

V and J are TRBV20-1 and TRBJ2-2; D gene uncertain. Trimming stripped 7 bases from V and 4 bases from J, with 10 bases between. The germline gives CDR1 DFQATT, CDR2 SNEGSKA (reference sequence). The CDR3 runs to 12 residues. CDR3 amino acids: CSGEDPTGELFF. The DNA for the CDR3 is TGCAGTGGAGAGGACCCCACCGGGGAGCTGTTTTTT.

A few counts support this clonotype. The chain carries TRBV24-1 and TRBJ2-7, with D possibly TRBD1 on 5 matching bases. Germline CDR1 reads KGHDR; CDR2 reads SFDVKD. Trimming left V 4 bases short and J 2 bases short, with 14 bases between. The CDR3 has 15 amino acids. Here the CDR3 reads CATSETGMTTYEQYF. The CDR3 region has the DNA TGTGCCACCAGTGAAACAGGTATGACGACCTACGAGCAGTACTTC.

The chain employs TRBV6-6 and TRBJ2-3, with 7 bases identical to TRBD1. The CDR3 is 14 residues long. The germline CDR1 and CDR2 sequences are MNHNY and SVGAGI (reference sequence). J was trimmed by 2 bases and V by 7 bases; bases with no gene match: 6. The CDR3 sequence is CASKKGGDTDTQYF. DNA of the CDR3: TGTGCCAGCAAAAAAGGGGGCGACACAGATACGCAGTATTTT.

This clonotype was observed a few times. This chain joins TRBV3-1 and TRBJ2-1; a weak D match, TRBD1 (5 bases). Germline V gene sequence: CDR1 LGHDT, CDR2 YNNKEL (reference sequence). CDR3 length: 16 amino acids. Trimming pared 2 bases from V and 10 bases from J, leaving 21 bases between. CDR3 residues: CASSQLTAGRGGEQFF. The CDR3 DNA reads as TGTGCCAGCAGCCAATTAACGGCAGGGCGCGGCGGAGAGCAGTTCTTC.

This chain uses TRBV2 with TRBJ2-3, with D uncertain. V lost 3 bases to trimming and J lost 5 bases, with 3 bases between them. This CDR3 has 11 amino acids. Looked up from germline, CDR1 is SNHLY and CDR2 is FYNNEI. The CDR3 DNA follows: TGTGCCAGCAGTGAGGAAGATACGCAGTATTTT. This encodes CASSEEDTQYF.

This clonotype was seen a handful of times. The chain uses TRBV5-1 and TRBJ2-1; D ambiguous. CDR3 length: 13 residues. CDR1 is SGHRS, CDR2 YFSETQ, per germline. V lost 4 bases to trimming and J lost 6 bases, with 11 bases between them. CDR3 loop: CASSPRLGNEQFF. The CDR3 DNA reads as TGCGCCAGCAGCCCCCGCTTGGGCAATGAGCAGTTCTTC.

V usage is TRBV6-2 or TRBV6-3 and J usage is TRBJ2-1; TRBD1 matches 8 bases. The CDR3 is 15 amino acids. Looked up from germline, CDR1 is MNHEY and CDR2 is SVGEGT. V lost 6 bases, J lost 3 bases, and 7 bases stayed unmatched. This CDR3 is CASRPAGQDYNEQFF. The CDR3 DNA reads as TGTGCCAGCAGGCCGGCGGGACAGGACTACAATGAGCAGTTCTTC.

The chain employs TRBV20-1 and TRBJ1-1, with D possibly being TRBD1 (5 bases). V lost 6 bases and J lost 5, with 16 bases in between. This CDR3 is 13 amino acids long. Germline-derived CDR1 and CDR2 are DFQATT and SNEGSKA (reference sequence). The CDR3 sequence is CSAAREVGTEAFF. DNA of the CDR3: TGCAGTGCCGCCAGGGAAGTAGGGACTGAAGCTTTCTTT.

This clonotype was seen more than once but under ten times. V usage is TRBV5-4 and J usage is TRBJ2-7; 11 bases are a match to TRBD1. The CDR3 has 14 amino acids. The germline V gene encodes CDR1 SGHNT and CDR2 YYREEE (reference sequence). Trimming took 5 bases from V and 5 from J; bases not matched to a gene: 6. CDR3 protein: CASRAGTGGHEQYF. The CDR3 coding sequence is TGTGCCAGCAGGGCCGGGACAGGGGGACACGAGCAGTACTTC.

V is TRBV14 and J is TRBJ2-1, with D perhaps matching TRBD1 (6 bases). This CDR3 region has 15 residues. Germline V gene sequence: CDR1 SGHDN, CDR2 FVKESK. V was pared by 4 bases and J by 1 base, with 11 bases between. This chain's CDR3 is CASSPLGHSYNEQFF. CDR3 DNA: TGTGCCAGCAGCCCACTGGGACATTCCTACAATGAGCAGTTCTTC.

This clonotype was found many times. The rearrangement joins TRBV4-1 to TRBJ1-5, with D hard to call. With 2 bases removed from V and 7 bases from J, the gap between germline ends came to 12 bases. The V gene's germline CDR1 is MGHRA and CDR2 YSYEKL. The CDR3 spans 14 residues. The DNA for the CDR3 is TGCGCCAGCAGCCAACTTATCCCATCCCAGCCCCAGCATTTT. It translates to CASSQLIPSQPQHF.

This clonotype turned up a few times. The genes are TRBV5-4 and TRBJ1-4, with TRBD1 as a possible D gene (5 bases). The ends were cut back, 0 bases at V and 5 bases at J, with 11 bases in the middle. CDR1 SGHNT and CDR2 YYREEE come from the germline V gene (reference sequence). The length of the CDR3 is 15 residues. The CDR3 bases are TGTGCCAGCAGCTTGGTTCGCGGGGCAAATGAAAAACTGTTTTTT. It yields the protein CASSLVRGANEKLFF.

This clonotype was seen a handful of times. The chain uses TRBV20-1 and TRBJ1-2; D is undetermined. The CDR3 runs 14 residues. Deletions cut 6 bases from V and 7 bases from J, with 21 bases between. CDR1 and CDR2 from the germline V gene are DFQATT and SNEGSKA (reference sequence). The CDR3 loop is CSAVSNDITFGYTF. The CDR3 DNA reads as TGCAGTGCGGTCTCAAATGACATCACCTTTGGCTACACCTTC.

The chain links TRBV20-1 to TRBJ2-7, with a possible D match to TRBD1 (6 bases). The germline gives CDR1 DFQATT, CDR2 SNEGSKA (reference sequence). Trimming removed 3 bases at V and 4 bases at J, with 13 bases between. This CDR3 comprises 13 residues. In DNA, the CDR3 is TGCAGTGCTAGCGACTCTACAGGGTACGAGCAGTACTTC. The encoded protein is CSASDSTGYEQYF.

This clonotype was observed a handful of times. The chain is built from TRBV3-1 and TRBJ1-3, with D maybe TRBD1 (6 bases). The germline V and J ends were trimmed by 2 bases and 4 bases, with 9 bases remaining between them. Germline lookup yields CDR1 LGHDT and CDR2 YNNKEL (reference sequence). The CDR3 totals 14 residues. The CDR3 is CASSQPGGGNTIYF. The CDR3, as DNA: TGTGCCAGCAGCCAACCGGGGGGCGGAAACACCATATATTTT.

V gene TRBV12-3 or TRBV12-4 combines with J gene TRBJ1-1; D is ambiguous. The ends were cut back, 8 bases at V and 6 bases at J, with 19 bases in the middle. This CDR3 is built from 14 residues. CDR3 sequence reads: CASLLEGYESEAFF. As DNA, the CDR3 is TGTGCCAGCCTCCTTGAAGGGTATGAATCTGAAGCTTTCTTT.

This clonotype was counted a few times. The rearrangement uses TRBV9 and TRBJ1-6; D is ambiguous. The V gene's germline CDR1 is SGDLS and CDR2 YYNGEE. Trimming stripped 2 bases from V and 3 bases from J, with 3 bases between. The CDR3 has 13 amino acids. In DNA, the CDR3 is TGTGCCAGCAGCGTGGACTATAATTCACCCCTCCACTTT. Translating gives CASSVDYNSPLHF.